A single sample gave rise to the 6 T cell receptor beta chains below, sequenced in a study of beta chain features in type 1 diabetes. Since all of the isolated RNA was reverse transcribed, expressed TCRB transcripts were what got sequenced. TCRdb's copy holds only in-frame clones and misses some; the assay was immunoSEQ multiplex PCR. This repertoire shows hundreds of thousands of clones, roughly a sixth found once; its top ten account for 0.07% to 0.095%. What was sequenced was naive CD4+ T cells from blood. The receptors stem from a man aged 18-30 years in good health.

This rearrangement joins TRBV28 to TRBJ1-2, with D possibly TRBD1 on 5 matching bases. V lost 8 bases and J 4 bases, leaving 14 bases between the germline ends. The CDR3 totals 13 residues. The V gene's germline CDR1 is MDHEN and CDR2 SYDVKM. CDR3 residues: CASSYSDSYGYTF. CDR3 coding DNA: TGTGCCAGCTCCTACAGCGACAGCTATGGCTACACCTTC.

This clone has only a few counts. Its ends do not fully match the called genes, so a read error is possible. The chain has TRBV7-2 and TRBJ2-7, with 7 bases matching TRBD2. This CDR3 is 14 amino acids long. The germline V gene has CDR1 SGHTA and CDR2 FQGNSA. The CDR3 coding sequence is TGTGCCAGCAGCTTAGGCCGGGGGTCCAGCGGGGTTTTCTTC. It translates to CASSLGRGSSGVFF.

This clone was counted between two and nine times. This sequence joins TRBV27 and TRBJ2-7, with 10 positions matching TRBD1. The CDR3 spans 14 residues. After removal of 7 bases from V and 1 base from J, the junction contained 4 bases not matched to a gene. Germline-derived CDR1 and CDR2 are MNHEY and SMNVEV (reference sequence). CDR3 sequence (DNA): TGTGCCAGCACTCCGGGACAGGGGTCCTACGAGCAGTACTTC. Translating it yields CASTPGQGSYEQYF.

The chain joins TRBV5-1 to TRBJ1-4; D remains unclear. Trimming left V 3 bases short and J 0 bases short, with 3 bases between. Germline V gene sequence: CDR1 SGHRS, CDR2 YFSETQ. There are 13 residues in the CDR3. The CDR3 protein is CASSYATNEKLFF. In nucleotides, the CDR3 is TGCGCCAGCAGCTATGCAACTAATGAAAAACTGTTTTTT. Full variable domain (remainder filled in from reference TRBV5-1 and TRBJ1-4): KAGVTQTPRYLIKTRGQQVTLSCSPISGHRSVSWYQQTPGQGLQFLFEYFSETQRNKGNFPGRFSGRQFSNSRSEMNVSTLELGDSALYLCASSYATNEKLFFGSGTQLSVL.

This chain joins TRBV27 and TRBJ1-4; possible D gene TRBD1, 5 bases. The V gene lost 8 bases and the J gene lost 2 bases, with 12 bases spanning the gap. Germline loops: CDR1 MNHEY, CDR2 SMNVEV (reference sequence). The CDR3 is 14 residues long. CDR3 coding DNA: TGTGCCAGCCGAACCGGACACACTAATGAAAAACTGTTTTTT. Encoded protein: CASRTGHTNEKLFF.

The V call is TRBV18, the J call TRBJ1-2; weak D call: TRBD1 (5 bases). CDR3 length equals 13 residues. V lost 2 bases, J lost 6 bases, and 10 bases lay in between. Per the germline V gene, CDR1 is KGHSH and CDR2 is LQKENI. CDR3 sequence reads: CASSPRLQDGYTF. The CDR3, as DNA: TGTGCCAGCTCACCAAGATTACAGGATGGCTACACCTTC.